This TCR beta chain was observed in a study of blood T cell repertoires in COVID-19. In the authors' workflow: Cell counts per sample came from amplifying reference gene primers. TCRdb's copy holds only in-frame clones and misses some; the assay was immunoSEQ multiplex PCR. V and J calls and clone size are as listed in that table; D and trimming were resolved from the DNA. This table holds a few hundred thousand clones, just under 90% found once. V was clipped by 2 bases and J by 2 bases; unmatched bases: 8. This CDR3 has 16 residues. The V gene's germline CDR1 is LGHNA and CDR2 YSLEER. This TCR derives from a woman aged 25 to 39 who had recovered from COVID-19. Material: PBMCs or T cells enriched from blood (not recorded which). The rearrangement links TRBV4-3 to TRBJ2-7; the match to TRBD2 covers 8 bases. CDR3 DNA: TGCGCCAGCAGCCAATCCCTCGGGGGGGCTACCTACGAGCAGTACTTC. Amino acids: CASSQSLGGATYEQYF.